This section outlines one T cell receptor (beta chain) sequence together with its context. The data derive from a study of cytomegalovirus exposure and HLA in healthy donors. Vbeta (60) and Jbeta (13) primers were used in the PCR. The method was immunoSEQ multiplex PCR; TCRdb's version includes in-frame clones alone and lacks a portion of them. The sample yields roughly 230,000 clones, 80% to 95% seen once. The CDR3 is 17 amino acids. The germline CDR1 and CDR2 sequences are SEHNR and FQNEAQ (reference sequence). V lost 4 bases to trimming and J lost 8 bases, with 24 bases between them. This chain links TRBV7-9 with TRBJ2-1, with a tentative D call TRBD2 (6 bases). The sequenced material came from PBMCs. The receptor was isolated from a girl aged 2 to 9 in good health and CMV-seronegative. The CDR3 coding sequence is TGTGCCAGCAGCTACCGACCGACGGGGGTAAACGGGGATGAGCAGTTCTTC. It yields the protein CASSYRPTGVNGDEQFF.